These 7 T cell receptor beta chains came from one sample sequenced in a study of blood T cell repertoires in COVID-19 (dated by TCRdb to 2019 to 2021). Libraries were built with the immunoSEQ multiplex PCR assay. Drawn from immuneACCESS, this table holds only the in-frame rearrangements with V and J called that TCRdb kept. Clones are partly lost; checked studies trace under half to an unresolved V gene and leave the rest unexplained. The sample includes about 260,000 clones, with about 91% observed a single time. The ten largest clones represent 2% to 3% of the sample. The material sequenced was peripheral blood. The receptors originated from a young adult with COVID-19, enrolled during active disease.

The V call is TRBV7-9, the J call TRBJ2-3; 7 nucleotides line up with TRBD1. This CDR3 spans 15 amino acids. The germline gives CDR1 SEHNR, CDR2 FQNEAQ (reference sequence). The V segment lost 5 bases and the J segment 6 bases; nucleotides outside the gene matches: 11. CDR3 amino acids: CASSDHGTALDTQYF. The CDR3 bases are TGTGCCAGCAGCGACCACGGGACAGCCCTGGATACGCAGTATTTT.

The V gene is TRBV5-1, the J gene TRBJ2-3; D is possibly TRBD2 (6 bases). Germline V lookup: CDR1 SGHRS, CDR2 YFSETQ. The CDR3 contains 15 residues. V lost 0 bases and J 5 bases, leaving 13 bases between the germline ends. Here the CDR3 reads CASSLAGGRGDTQYF. DNA of the CDR3: TGCGCCAGCAGCTTGGCCGGAGGGCGGGGAGATACGCAGTATTTT.

The chain joins TRBV27 to TRBJ1-3, with TRBD1 matching 9 bases. Germline V gene sequence: CDR1 MNHEY, CDR2 SMNVEV (reference sequence). With V trimmed by 6 bases and J by 1 base, 4 bases remained unmatched. The CDR3 totals 15 residues. The CDR3 region has the DNA TGTGCCAGCAGCCGGGGGACAGGGTCTGGAAACACCATATATTTT. Translation gives CASSRGTGSGNTIYF.

The chain uses TRBV2 and TRBJ1-4; 8 nucleotides match TRBD1. With 5 bases clipped from V and 2 bases from J, the junction kept 1 base outside the gene matches. The CDR3 has 14 residues. Germline V CDR1 and CDR2: SNHLY, FYNNEI. The CDR3 region has the DNA TGTGCCAGCAGTCGACAGGGGACTAATGAAAAACTGTTTTTT. This translates into CASSRQGTNEKLFF.

The rearrangement links TRBV28 to TRBJ1-4; possibly TRBD1 for D (6 bases). This CDR3 is built from 15 residues. The germline V gene has CDR1 MDHEN and CDR2 SYDVKM. Trimming stripped 4 bases from V and 1 base from J, with 10 bases between. The CDR3 DNA sequence: TGTGCCAGCAGTTCTCAGGGGATAACTAATGAAAAACTGTTTTTT. Translating it yields CASSSQGITNEKLFF.

The sample holds a few counts of this clone. The rearrangement uses TRBV3-1 (or the pseudogene TRBV3-2) and TRBJ2-1; 9 bases map to TRBD2. With V trimmed by 3 bases and J by 1 base, 4 bases remained unmatched. Germline values: CDR1 LGHDT, CDR2 YNNKEL (reference sequence). This CDR3 is built from 16 residues. CDR3: CASSHRLAASYNEQFF. The CDR3 DNA reads TGTGCCAGCAGCCACAGACTAGCGGCTTCCTACAATGAGCAGTTCTTC.

The V call is TRBV6-6, the J call TRBJ1-6; 7 bases match TRBD1. Germline lookup yields CDR1 MNHNY and CDR2 SVGAGI (reference sequence). With V trimmed by 5 bases and J by 0 bases, 25 bases remained unmatched. This CDR3 region has 23 residues. CDR3 bases: TGTGCCAGCAGTCCTCGAGGGGAAAGGGGGCTAGAAACCTGGAGCTCCTATAATTCACCCCTCCACTTT. Protein: CASSPRGERGLETWSSYNSPLHF.